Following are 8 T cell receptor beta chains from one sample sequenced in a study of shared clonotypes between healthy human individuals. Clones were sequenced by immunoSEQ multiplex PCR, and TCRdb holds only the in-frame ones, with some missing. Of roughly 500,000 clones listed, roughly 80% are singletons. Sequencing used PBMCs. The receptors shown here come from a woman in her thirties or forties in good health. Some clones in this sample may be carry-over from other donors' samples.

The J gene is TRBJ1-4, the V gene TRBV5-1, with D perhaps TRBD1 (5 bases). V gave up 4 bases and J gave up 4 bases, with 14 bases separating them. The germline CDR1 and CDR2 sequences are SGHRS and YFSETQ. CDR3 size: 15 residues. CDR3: CASSNTDSFNEKLFF. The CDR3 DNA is TGCGCCAGCAGCAACACCGACAGTTTTAATGAAAAACTGTTTTTT.

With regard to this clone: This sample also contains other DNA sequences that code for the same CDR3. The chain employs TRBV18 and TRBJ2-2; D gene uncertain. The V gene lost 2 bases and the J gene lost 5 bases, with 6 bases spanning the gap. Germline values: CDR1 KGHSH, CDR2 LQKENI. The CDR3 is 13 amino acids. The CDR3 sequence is CASSPGRTGELFF. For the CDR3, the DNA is TGTGCCAGCTCACCAGGAAGAACCGGGGAGCTGTTTTTT.

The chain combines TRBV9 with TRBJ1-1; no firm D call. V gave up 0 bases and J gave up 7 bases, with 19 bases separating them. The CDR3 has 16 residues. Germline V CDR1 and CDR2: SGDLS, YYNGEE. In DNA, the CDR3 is TGTGCCAGCAGCGTAGGCCCGCCGCGGGCCAGCGATGAAGCTTTCTTT. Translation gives CASSVGPPRASDEAFF. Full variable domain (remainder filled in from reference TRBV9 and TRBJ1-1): DSGVTQTPKHLITATGQRVTLRCSPRSGDLSVYWYQQSLDQGLQFLIQYYNGEERAKGNILERFSAQQFPDLHSELNLSSLELGDSALYFCASSVGPPRASDEAFFGQGTRLTVV.

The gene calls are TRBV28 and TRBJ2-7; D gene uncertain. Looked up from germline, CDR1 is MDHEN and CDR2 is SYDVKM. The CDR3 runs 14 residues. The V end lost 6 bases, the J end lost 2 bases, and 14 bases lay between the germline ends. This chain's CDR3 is CASRSHLSTYEQYF. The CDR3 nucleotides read TGTGCCAGCAGGTCCCACTTAAGTACCTACGAGCAGTACTTC.

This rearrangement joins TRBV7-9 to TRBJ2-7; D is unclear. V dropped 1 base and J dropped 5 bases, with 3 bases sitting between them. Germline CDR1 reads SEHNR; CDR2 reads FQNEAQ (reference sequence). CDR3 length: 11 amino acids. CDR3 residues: CASSLVDEQYF. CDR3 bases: TGTGCCAGCAGCTTAGTTGACGAGCAGTACTTC.

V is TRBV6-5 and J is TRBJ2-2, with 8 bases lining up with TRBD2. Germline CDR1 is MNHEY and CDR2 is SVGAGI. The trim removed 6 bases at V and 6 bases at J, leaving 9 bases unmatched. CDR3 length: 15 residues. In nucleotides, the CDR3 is TGTGCCAGCAGCGGGGGAAGCGGGAGCGCCGGGGAGCTGTTTTTT. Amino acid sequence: CASSGGSGSAGELFF.

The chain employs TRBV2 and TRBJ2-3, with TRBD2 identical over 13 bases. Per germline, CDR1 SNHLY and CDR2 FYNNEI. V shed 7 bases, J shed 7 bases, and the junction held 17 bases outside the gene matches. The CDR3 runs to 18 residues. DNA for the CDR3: TGTGCCAGCATCCAAAGTTCGGGACTAGCGGGACTGTCGTATACGCAGTATTTT. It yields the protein CASIQSSGLAGLSYTQYF.

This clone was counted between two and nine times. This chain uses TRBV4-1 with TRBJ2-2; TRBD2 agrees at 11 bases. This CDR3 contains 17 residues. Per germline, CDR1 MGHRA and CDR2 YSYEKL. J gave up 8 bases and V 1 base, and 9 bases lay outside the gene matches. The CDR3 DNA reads TGCGCCAGCAGCCAAGCCGGGACTAGCGGATACTTGGGGGAGCTGTTTTTT. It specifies CASSQAGTSGYLGELFF.